Below are 11 T cell receptor beta chains sequenced from a single sample in a study of blood T cell repertoires in COVID-19. The table came from immunoSEQ multiplex PCR; TCRdb's copy has only in-frame clones and leaves some out. The sample holds some 150,000 clones, about 84% seen once. Specimen: peripheral blood. Source of these receptors: a man between 60 and 75 years old with active or convalescent COVID-19.

This chain connects TRBV10-2 to TRBJ1-5; 10 bases fit TRBD1. Per the germline V gene, CDR1 is WSHSY and CDR2 is SAAADI. The CDR3 covers 14 residues. The J segment lost 2 bases and the V segment lost 8 bases, leaving 3 bases of the junction unmatched. This chain's CDR3 is CASGGTGGNQPQHF. The DNA of the CDR3 is TGCGCCAGCGGCGGGACAGGGGGCAATCAGCCCCAGCATTTT.

The chain is built from TRBV9 and TRBJ2-1; 7 positions agree with TRBD2. After removal of 0 bases from V and 4 bases from J, the junction contained 4 bases not matched to a gene. CDR1 SGDLS and CDR2 YYNGEE come from the germline V gene. The CDR3 covers 15 residues. In DNA form, the CDR3 reads TGTGCCAGCAGCGTAGATGGGACTACATACAATGAGCAGTTCTTC. It encodes CASSVDGTTYNEQFF.

This clone was recorded a few times. The V gene is TRBV6-5, the J gene TRBJ2-3, with 8 bases matching TRBD1. The V gene's germline CDR1 is MNHEY and CDR2 SVGAGI. The V gene end was trimmed by 6 bases and the J gene end by 3 bases; junction bases not matched to a gene: 2. This CDR3 has 13 amino acids. The CDR3 here is CASSDRGTDTQYF. The CDR3 DNA is TGTGCCAGCAGCGACAGGGGTACAGATACGCAGTATTTT.

The J gene is TRBJ1-5, the V gene TRBV6-6, with 8 positions matching TRBD1. CDR3 length: 12 amino acids. V gave up 7 bases and J gave up 8 bases; unmatched junction bases: 4. Germline V gene data show CDR1 as MNHNY and CDR2 as SVGAGI (reference sequence). The DNA for the CDR3 is TGTGCCAGCACAGGGGGCATAGAGCCCCAGCATTTT. Its protein is CASTGGIEPQHF.

V usage is TRBV6-4 and J usage is TRBJ1-5; a weak D match, TRBD1 (6 bases). This CDR3 has 14 amino acids. CDR1 and CDR2 (germline): MRHNA, SNTAGT. Deletions cut 9 bases from V and 6 bases from J, with 18 bases between. The CDR3 DNA is TGTGCCAGTCGTTCAGGGGCAAGGCGTCAGCCCCAGCATTTT. The encoded protein is CASRSGARRQPQHF.

V is TRBV9 and J is TRBJ1-4; tentative D call: TRBD1 (5 bases). The CDR3 has 16 amino acids. Germline values: CDR1 SGDLS, CDR2 YYNGEE. The V end lost 3 bases, the J end lost 4 bases, and 16 bases lay between the germline ends. CDR3 sequence: CASSDSPDRYNEKLFF. Written as DNA, the CDR3 is TGTGCCAGCAGCGACAGCCCTGACAGATATAATGAAAAACTGTTTTTT.

V and J are TRBV5-1 and TRBJ2-7; possibly TRBD1 for D (5 bases). The germline V gene has CDR1 SGHRS and CDR2 YFSETQ. The CDR3 is made up of 15 amino acids. Trimming removed 2 bases at V and 3 bases at J, with 15 bases between. In nucleotides, the CDR3 is TGCGCCAGCAGCTTACAGGTCCCGCCTGGCTACGAGCAGTACTTC. Its protein is CASSLQVPPGYEQYF. Supplemented by reference TRBV5-1 and TRBJ2-7, the full variable domain reads KAGVTQTPRYLIKTRGQQVTLSCSPISGHRSVSWYQQTPGQGLQFLFEYFSETQRNKGNFPGRFSGRQFSNSRSEMNVSTLELGDSALYLCASSLQVPPGYEQYFGPGTRLTVT.

V is TRBV6-5 and J is TRBJ2-2; 8 positions agree with TRBD1. The V gene end was trimmed by 4 bases and the J gene end by 4 bases; junction bases not matched to a gene: 8. The germline CDR1 and CDR2 sequences are MNHEY and SVGAGI. The CDR3 length is 16 residues. The CDR3 loop reads CASSCRRTGCTGELFF. CDR3 in DNA: TGTGCCAGCAGTTGTCGTCGGACAGGGTGCACCGGGGAGCTGTTTTTT.

The table lists this clone with a count of one. The chain links TRBV21-1 to TRBJ2-1; the table's D gene call, TRBD2, was not cross checked with the DNA. TRBV21-1 is noted as a pseudogene. This CDR3 contains 17 residues. CDR3 loop: CASSKVIGLRGDNEQFF. In nucleotides, the CDR3 is TGTGCCAGCAGCAAAGTAATCGGATTGCGGGGCGACAATGAGCAGTTCTTC.

The chain is built from TRBV27 and TRBJ2-1, with 9 bases fitting TRBD2. J gave up 3 bases and V 0 bases, and 3 bases lay outside the gene matches. Germline V gene sequence: CDR1 MNHEY, CDR2 SMNVEV (reference sequence). CDR3 length: 16 amino acids. The CDR3 DNA reads as TGTGCCAGCAGTTTATCCAGCGGGAGGCTCTACAATGAGCAGTTCTTC. Its translation is CASSLSSGRLYNEQFF.

V usage is TRBV6-5 and J usage is TRBJ1-2, with a tentative D call TRBD1 (5 bases). V was cut by 0 bases and J by 4 bases, with 12 bases left in between. The CDR3 covers 15 residues. Germline assignment: CDR1 MNHEY and CDR2 SVGAGI. CDR3 amino acids: CASSYSTGGGYGYTF. The CDR3 coding sequence is TGTGCCAGCAGTTACTCGACTGGGGGAGGCTATGGCTACACCTTC.